This T cell receptor (beta chain) was obtained from a study of shared clonotypes between healthy human individuals. Overall study results and limits: Naive subsets, compared against memory subsets, generally had larger estimated richness values.

The CDR3 totals 13 residues. Trimming left V 9 bases short and J 1 base short, with 11 bases between. Per germline, CDR1 SNHLY and CDR2 FYNNEI. It was across several immunoSEQ plates that each subset's genomic DNA was evenly split. The input for sorted-subset replicate PCRs was around 0.2 ug DNA, 30,000 or so T cell genomes. The protocol was immunoSEQ multiplex PCR, while the TCRdb copy is restricted to in-frame clones and leaves out a portion. The sample holds approximately 2.5 million clones, approximately 92% seen once. As for this clone: The antigen is undetermined.

The receptor was derived from a man aged 18 to 30 in good health. V usage is TRBV2 and J usage is TRBJ2-3; D is possibly TRBD1 (6 bases). Sequenced: naive CD4+ T cells sorted from blood. Subset of the sample: CD45RA+ positively selected. The CDR3 DNA sequence: TGTGCCAGGGGGGCCAGTGGCACAGATACGCAGTATTTT. Translating gives CARGASGTDTQYF.